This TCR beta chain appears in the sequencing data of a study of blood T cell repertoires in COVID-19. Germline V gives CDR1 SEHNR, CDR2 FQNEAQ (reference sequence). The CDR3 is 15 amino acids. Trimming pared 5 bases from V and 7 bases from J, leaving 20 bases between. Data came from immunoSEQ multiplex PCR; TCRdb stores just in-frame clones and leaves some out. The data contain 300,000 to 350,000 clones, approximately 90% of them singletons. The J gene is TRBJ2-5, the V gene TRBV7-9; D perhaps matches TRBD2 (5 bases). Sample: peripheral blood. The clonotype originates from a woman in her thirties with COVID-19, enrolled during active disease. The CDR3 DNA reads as TGTGCCAGCAGCGGAGTCCGGGATCCCGCACGGACCCAGTACTTC. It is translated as CASSGVRDPARTQYF.